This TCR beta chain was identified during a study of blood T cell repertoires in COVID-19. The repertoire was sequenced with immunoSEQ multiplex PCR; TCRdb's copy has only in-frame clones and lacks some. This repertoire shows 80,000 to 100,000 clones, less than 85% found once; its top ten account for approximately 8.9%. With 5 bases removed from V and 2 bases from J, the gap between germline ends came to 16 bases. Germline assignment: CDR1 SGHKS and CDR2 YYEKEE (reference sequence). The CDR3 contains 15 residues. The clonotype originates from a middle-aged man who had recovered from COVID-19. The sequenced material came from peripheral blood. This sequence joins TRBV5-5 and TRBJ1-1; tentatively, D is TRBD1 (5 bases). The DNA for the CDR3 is TGTGCCAGCAGGGCAGGGCGCTCAATTAACACTGAAGCTTTCTTT. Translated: CASRAGRSINTEAFF.